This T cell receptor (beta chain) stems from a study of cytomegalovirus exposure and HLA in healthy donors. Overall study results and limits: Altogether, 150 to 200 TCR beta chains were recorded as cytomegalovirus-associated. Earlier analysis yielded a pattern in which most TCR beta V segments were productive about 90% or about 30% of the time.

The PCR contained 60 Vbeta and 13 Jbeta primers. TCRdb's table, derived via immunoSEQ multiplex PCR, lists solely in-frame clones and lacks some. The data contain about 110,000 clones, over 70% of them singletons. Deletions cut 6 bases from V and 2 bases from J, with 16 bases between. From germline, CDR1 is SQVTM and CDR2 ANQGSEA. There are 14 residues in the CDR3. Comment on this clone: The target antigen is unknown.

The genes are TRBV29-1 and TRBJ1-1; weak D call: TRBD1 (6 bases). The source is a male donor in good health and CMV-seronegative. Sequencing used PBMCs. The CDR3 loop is CSVLLTGPNTEAFF. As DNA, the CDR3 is TGCAGCGTGCTCTTGACAGGACCCAACACTGAAGCTTTCTTT.